One and the same sample provided the 3 T cell receptor beta chains below, sequenced in a study of cytomegalovirus exposure and HLA in healthy donors. PCR involved 60 Vbeta and 13 Jbeta primers. Method: immunoSEQ multiplex PCR; TCRdb's copy keeps in-frame clones and lacks some. The table has 95,000 to 150,000 clones, over 60% seen once; the top ten hold roughly 2.5%. The specimen sequenced was PBMCs. Receptor source: a woman in her forties in good health and CMV-seropositive.

This sequence joins TRBV7-8 and TRBJ1-2, with a possible D match to TRBD1 (5 bases). CDR1 and CDR2 from the germline V gene are SGHVS and FQNEAQ. V lost 0 bases and J 7 bases, leaving 24 bases between the germline ends. CDR3 length equals 18 residues. The CDR3: CASSLAPRDSQRISGYTF. CDR3 nucleotide sequence: TGTGCCAGCAGCTTAGCCCCACGGGACTCCCAGAGGATTAGTGGCTACACCTTC.

CDR3 sequence reads: CASSQGQVGNQPQHF. The CDR3 DNA follows: TGTGCCAGCAGCCAGGGACAGGTCGGCAATCAGCCCCAGCATTTT. The V and J genes are TRBV5-8 and TRBJ1-5; 8 bases fit TRBD1. With 4 bases clipped from V and 2 bases from J, the junction kept 5 bases outside the gene matches. Germline V CDR1 and CDR2: SGHTS, YDEGEE. The CDR3 is 15 residues long.

V and J are TRBV19 and TRBJ2-1, with 11 bases aligning to TRBD2. The length of the CDR3 is 15 residues. Germline loops: CDR1 LNHDA, CDR2 SQIVND (reference sequence). The V gene end was trimmed by 5 bases and the J gene end by 9 bases; junction bases not matched to a gene: 9. In DNA form, the CDR3 reads TGTGCCAGTAGTGTAGTAGCGGGAGGGCCCAGTGAGCAGTTCTTC. Protein product: CASSVVAGGPSEQFF.